The 6 T cell receptor beta chains below come from one sample, sequenced in a study of cytomegalovirus exposure and HLA in healthy donors. The primer mix had 60 Vbeta and 13 Jbeta primers. Using immunoSEQ multiplex PCR, the repertoire was profiled, and TCRdb retains in-frame clones only, with some absent. The sample lists approximately 160,000 clones, roughly 85% occurring once. Sequencing was performed on PBMCs. Receptors originate from a male donor in good health and CMV-seronegative.

This chain connects TRBV5-6 to TRBJ2-3, with no clear D. The CDR3 spans 17 residues. The germline V and J ends were trimmed by 3 bases and 0 bases, with 17 bases remaining between them. The germline gives CDR1 SGHDT, CDR2 YYEEEE. CDR3 protein: CASSYLGKQLSTDTQYF. The CDR3 region has the DNA TGTGCCAGCAGCTATCTAGGAAAACAACTTAGCACAGATACGCAGTATTTT.

The chain couples TRBV28 to TRBJ2-1; TRBD2 agrees at 14 bases. Germline values: CDR1 MDHEN, CDR2 SYDVKM. CDR3 length: 15 residues. Trimming removed 5 bases from V and 6 bases from J; junction bases left unmatched: 3. Here the CDR3 DNA reads TGTGCCAGCAGTCCCGGACTAGCGGGAGGCAATGAGCAGTTCTTC. As protein: CASSPGLAGGNEQFF.

This clone was picked up one time. The chain combines TRBV29-1 with TRBJ1-1; 8 nucleotides line up with TRBD1. Germline CDR1 and CDR2: SQVTM and ANQGSEA. This CDR3 comprises 13 residues. The trim removed 4 bases at V and 3 bases at J, leaving 4 bases unmatched. The CDR3 reads CSVVGRGHTEAFF. DNA of the CDR3: TGCAGCGTTGTGGGCAGGGGGCACACTGAAGCTTTCTTT.

The chain couples TRBV7-9 to TRBJ1-1, with 8 bases identical to TRBD1. V lost 5 bases, J lost 1 base, and 6 bases stayed unmatched. Germline CDR1 reads SEHNR; CDR2 reads FQNEAQ (reference sequence). The CDR3 runs 15 residues. CDR3 coding DNA: TGTGCCAGCAGCAAACGACAGGGGCCGAACACTGAAGCTTTCTTT. Protein product: CASSKRQGPNTEAFF.

This chain connects TRBV5-1 to TRBJ2-7; 9 positions agree with TRBD1. The CDR3 loop spans 14 amino acids. The germline gives CDR1 SGHRS, CDR2 YFSETQ. Trimming at V came to 4 bases and at J to 1 base, leaving 3 bases not matched to a gene. The CDR3 sequence is CASSPGTGSYEQYF. CDR3 nucleotides: TGCGCCAGCAGCCCCGGGACAGGGTCCTACGAGCAGTACTTC.

The gene calls are TRBV4-2 and TRBJ1-1; TRBD1 is a possible D gene (5 bases). Germline V gene lookup returns CDR1 LGHNA and CDR2 YNFKEQ. The CDR3 extends over 15 amino acids. Trimming took 0 bases from V and 4 from J, leaving 12 bases between them. The CDR3 region is CASSQESRGSTEAFF. In DNA form, the CDR3 reads TGTGCCAGCAGCCAAGAATCTCGGGGGAGCACTGAAGCTTTCTTT.